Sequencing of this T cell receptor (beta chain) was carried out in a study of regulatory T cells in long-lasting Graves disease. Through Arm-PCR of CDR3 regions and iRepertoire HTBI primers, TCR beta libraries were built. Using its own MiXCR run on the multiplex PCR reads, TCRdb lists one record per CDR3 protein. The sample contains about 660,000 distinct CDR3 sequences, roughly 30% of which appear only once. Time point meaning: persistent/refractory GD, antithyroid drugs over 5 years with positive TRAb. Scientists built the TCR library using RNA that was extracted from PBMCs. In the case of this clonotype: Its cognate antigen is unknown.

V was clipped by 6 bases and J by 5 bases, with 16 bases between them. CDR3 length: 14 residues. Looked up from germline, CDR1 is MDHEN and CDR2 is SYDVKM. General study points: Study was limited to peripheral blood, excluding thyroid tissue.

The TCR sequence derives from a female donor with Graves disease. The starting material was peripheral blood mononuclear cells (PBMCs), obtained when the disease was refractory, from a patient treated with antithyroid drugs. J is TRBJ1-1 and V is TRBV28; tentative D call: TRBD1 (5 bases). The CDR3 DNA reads TGTGCCAGCAGCCACCCAGGGTCCCCTACTGAAGCTTTCTTT. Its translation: CASSHPGSPTEAFF.